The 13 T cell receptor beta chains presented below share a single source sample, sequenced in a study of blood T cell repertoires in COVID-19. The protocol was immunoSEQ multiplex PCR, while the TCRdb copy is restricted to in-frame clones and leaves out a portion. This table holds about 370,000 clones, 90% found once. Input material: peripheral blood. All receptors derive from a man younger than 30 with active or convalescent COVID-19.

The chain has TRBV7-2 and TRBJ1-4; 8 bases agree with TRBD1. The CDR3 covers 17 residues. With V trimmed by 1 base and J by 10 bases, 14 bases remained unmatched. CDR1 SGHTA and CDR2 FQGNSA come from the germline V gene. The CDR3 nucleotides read TGTGCCAGCAGCTTAGATCCCCCTGGACAGGGTTCGGGAAAACTGTTTTTT. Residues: CASSLDPPGQGSGKLFF.

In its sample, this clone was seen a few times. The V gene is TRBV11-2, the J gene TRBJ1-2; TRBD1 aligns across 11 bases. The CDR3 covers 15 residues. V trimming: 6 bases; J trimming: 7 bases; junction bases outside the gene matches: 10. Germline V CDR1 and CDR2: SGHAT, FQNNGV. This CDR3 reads CASRAPGQGVGGYTF. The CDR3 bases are TGTGCCAGCAGAGCACCGGGACAGGGGGTCGGTGGCTACACCTTC.

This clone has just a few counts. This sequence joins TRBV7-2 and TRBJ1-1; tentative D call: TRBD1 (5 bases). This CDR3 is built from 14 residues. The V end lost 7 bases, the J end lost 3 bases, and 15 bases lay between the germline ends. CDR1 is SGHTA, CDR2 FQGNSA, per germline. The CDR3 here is CASTDSGYDTEAFF. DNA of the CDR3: TGTGCCAGCACCGACTCAGGGTATGACACTGAAGCTTTCTTT.

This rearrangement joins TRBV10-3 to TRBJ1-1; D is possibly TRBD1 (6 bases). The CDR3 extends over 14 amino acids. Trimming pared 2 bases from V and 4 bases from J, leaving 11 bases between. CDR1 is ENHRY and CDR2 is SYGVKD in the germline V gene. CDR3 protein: CAISEEGVSTEAFF. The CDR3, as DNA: TGTGCCATCAGTGAGGAGGGGGTCAGCACTGAAGCTTTCTTT.

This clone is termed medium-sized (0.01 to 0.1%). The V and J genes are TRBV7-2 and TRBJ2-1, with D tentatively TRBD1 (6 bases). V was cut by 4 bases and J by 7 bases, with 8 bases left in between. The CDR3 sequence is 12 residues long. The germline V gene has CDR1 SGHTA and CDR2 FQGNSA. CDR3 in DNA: TGTGCCAGCAGCTCACAGGGAAATGAGCAGTTCTTC. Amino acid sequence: CASSSQGNEQFF.

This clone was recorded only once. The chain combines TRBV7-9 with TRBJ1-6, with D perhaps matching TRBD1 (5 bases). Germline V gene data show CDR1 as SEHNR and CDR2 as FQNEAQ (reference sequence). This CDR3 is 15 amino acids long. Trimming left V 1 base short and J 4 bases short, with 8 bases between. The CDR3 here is CASSLGDSYNSPLHF. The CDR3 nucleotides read TGTGCCAGCAGCTTAGGGGACTCTTATAATTCACCCCTCCACTTT.

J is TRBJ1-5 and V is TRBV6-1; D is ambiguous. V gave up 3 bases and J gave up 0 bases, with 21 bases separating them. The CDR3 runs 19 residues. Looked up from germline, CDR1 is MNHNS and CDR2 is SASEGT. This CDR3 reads CASSDFDGIKGGSNQPQHF. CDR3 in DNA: TGTGCCAGCAGTGACTTCGATGGGATAAAAGGAGGTAGCAATCAGCCCCAGCATTTT.

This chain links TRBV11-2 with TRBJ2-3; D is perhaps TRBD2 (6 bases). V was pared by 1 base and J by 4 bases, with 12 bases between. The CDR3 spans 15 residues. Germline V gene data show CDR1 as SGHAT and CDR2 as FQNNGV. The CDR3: CASSLVGGRSDTQYF. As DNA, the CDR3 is TGTGCCAGCAGCTTAGTCGGGGGAAGGTCAGATACGCAGTATTTT. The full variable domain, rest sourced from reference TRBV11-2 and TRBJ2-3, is EAGVAQSPRYKIIEKRQSVAFWCNPISGHATLYWYQQILGQGPKLLIQFQNNGVVDDSQLPKDRFSAERLKGVDSTLKIQPAKLEDSAVYLCASSLVGGRSDTQYFGPGTRLTVL.

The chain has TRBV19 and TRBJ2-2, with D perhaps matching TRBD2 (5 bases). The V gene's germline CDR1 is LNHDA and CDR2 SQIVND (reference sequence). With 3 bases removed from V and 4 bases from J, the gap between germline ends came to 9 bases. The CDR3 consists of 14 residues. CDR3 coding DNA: TGTGCCAGTAGTATTTGGGGAGTCACCGGGGAGCTGTTTTTT. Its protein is CASSIWGVTGELFF.

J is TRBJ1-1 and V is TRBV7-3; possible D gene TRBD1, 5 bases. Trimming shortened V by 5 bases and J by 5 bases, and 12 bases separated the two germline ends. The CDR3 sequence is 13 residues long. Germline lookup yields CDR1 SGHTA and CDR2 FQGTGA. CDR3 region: CASSPGMRTEAFF. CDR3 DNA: TGTGCCAGCAGCCCAGGGATGAGGACTGAAGCTTTCTTT.

Here the CDR3 DNA reads TGTGCCACCAGTGACCGTAGCGGGAGGGCCAGGGATACGCAGTATTTT. As protein: CATSDRSGRARDTQYF. The J gene is TRBJ2-3, the V gene TRBV24-1; 11 bases match TRBD2. J was trimmed by 6 bases and V by 4 bases; bases with no gene match: 8. CDR1 and CDR2 from the germline V gene are KGHDR and SFDVKD. The CDR3 extends over 16 amino acids.

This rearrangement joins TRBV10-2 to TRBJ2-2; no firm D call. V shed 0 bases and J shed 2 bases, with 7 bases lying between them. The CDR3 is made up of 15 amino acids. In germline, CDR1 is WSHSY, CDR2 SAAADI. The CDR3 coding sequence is TGCGCCAGCAGTGAGTCAGCCCTTAACACCGGGGAGCTGTTTTTT. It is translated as CASSESALNTGELFF.

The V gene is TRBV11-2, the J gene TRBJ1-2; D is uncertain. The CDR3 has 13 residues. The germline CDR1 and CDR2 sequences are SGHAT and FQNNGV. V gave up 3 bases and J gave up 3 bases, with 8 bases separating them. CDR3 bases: TGTGCCAGCAGCTTTGAACTGGACTATGGCTACACCTTC. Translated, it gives CASSFELDYGYTF.